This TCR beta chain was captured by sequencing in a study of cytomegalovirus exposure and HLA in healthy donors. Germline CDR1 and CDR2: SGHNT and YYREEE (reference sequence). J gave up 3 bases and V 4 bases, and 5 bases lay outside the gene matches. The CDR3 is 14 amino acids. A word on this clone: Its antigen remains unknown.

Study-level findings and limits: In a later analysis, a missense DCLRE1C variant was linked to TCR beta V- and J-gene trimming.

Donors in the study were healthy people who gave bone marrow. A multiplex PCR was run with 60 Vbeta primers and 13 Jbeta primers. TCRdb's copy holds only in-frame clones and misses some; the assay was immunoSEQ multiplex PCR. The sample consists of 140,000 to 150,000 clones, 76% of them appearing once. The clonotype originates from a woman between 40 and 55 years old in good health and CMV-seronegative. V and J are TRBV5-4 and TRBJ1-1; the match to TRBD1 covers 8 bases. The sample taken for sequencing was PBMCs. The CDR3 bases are TGTGCCAGCAGCCCGGGACAGGTGTACACTGAAGCTTTCTTT. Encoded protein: CASSPGQVYTEAFF.